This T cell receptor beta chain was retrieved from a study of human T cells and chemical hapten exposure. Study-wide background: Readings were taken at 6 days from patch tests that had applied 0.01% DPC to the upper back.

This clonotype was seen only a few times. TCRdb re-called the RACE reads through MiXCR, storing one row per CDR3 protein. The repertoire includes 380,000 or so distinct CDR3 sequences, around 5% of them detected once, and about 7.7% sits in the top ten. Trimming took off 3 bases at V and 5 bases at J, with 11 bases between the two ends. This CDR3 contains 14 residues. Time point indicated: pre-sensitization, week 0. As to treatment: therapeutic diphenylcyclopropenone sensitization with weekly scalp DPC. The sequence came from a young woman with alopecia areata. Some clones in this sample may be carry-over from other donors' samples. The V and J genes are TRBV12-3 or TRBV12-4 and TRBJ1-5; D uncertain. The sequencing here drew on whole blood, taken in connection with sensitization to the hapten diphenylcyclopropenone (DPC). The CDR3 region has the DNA TGTGCCAGCAGTTTGACGGTTCACCATCAGCCCCAGCATTTT. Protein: CASSLTVHHQPQHF.